The 2 T cell receptor beta chains given below trace back to one sample, sequenced in a study of T cell repertoires in cytomegalovirus infection. TCRdb used MiXCR to reprocess the reads, holding one entry per CDR3 protein. The table records around 550,000 distinct CDR3 sequences, around 27% of them present only once. Sequencing used PBMCs. These receptors were obtained from a human donor in good health (CMV status not recorded). Some clones in this sample may be carry-over from other donors' samples.

This clonotype was counted between two and nine times. In DNA form, the CDR3 reads TGTGCCAGCACCGAAGGACAGGGGCGAGAAGGTGGCTACACCTTC. The encoded protein is CASTEGQGREGGYTF. The genes are TRBV6-5 and TRBJ1-2, with 9 positions matching TRBD1. Germline-derived CDR1 and CDR2 are MNHEY and SVGAGI. The CDR3 length is 15 residues. J lost 7 bases, V lost 7 bases, and 13 bases had no gene match.

This sequence joins TRBV23-1 and TRBJ1-4; D uncertain. TRBV23-1 is filed as an ORF, its function uncertain. This CDR3 comprises 19 residues. V was cut by 0 bases and J by 2 bases, with 19 bases left in between. The CDR3 loop reads CASSQSSGAGSATNEKLFF. The CDR3 coding sequence is TGCGCCAGCAGTCAATCGTCGGGTGCTGGATCGGCGACTAATGAAAAACTGTTTTTT.